The source of this T cell receptor (beta chain) is a study of shared clonotypes between healthy human individuals. Participating donors were healthy, HIV-negative adults free of recent acute infections or vaccinations. Naive CD4+ cells were CD45RA-selected; the remaining cells were memory. Sequenced by immunoSEQ multiplex PCR; TCRdb stores in-frame clones only, minus some. The sample holds 2 million to 2.5 million clones, approximately 95% seen once. On this clone: Its antigen is as yet unknown.

CDR1 and CDR2 (germline): SGHTA, FQGNSA. This CDR3 is built from 14 residues. Trimming removed 5 bases from V and 1 base from J, with 12 bases in between. General observations from the study: A reduction in generation probabilities was seen for non-shared clonotypes relative to those shared by all four donors.

Source material: naive CD4+ T cells sorted from blood. As to subset: CD45RA+ positively selected. The rearrangement joins TRBV7-2 to TRBJ2-7; no clear D. The receptor was isolated from a man aged 18 to 30 in good health. Here the CDR3 reads CASSHPLYSYEQYF. The DNA for the CDR3 is TGTGCCAGCAGCCACCCCCTTTATTCCTACGAGCAGTACTTC.